This is a list of T cell receptor beta chains from one sample in a study of response to subunit inactivated influenza vaccine. From the RT-PCR reads, TCRdb called clonotypes with MiXCR, one entry per CDR3 protein. The table lists around 750,000 distinct CDR3 sequences, over 20% of them singletons, with roughly a tenth in the top ten. The sample in question was PBMCs from blood, obtained about 5 days after vaccination. These TCRs come from a man aged 45-65 years who received an inactivated influenza vaccine. Each CDR3 is given with its conserved first and last residue. The order of the fields is D gene, V gene, J gene, clone size, CDR3 DNA, CDR3 protein. D genes are given only for firm matches. The size entry is marked missing in some rows and otherwise reads once, few, many or a size class.

d_call: -
v_call: TRBV4-2
j_call: TRBJ1-1
clone_size: -
cdr3_nt: TGTGCCAGCAGCCAAGATAGAGCACTAGGCACTGAAGCTTTCTTT
cdr3_aa: CASSQDRALGTEAFF

d_call: -
v_call: TRBV7-9
j_call: TRBJ1-2
clone_size: few
cdr3_nt: TGTGCCAGCAGCTTAGCAGGAGTAAACTATGGCTACACCTTC
cdr3_aa: CASSLAGVNYGYTF

d_call: TRBD1
v_call: TRBV20-1
j_call: TRBJ1-4
clone_size: -
cdr3_nt: TGCAGTGCTAGAGTACAGGGGGGGGAAAAACTGTTTTTT
cdr3_aa: CSARVQGGEKLFF

d_call: -
v_call: TRBV7-9
j_call: TRBJ2-1
clone_size: few
cdr3_nt: TGTGCCAGCAGCCCCCCCCTGGCGCTAGCCAATGAGCAGTTCTTC
cdr3_aa: CASSPPLALANEQFF

d_call: TRBD1
v_call: TRBV29-1
j_call: TRBJ2-5
clone_size: -
cdr3_nt: TGCAGCGCCAGGGGGTGGGCTGAGGAGACCCAGTACTTC
cdr3_aa: CSARGWAEETQYF

d_call: TRBD2
v_call: TRBV15
j_call: TRBJ2-2
clone_size: -
cdr3_nt: TGTGCCACCAGCAAGGGACTAGCGGGAGGCAGACGGAACACCGGGGAGCTGTTTTTT
cdr3_aa: CATSKGLAGGRRNTGELFF

d_call: TRBD2
v_call: TRBV15
j_call: TRBJ2-7
clone_size: -
cdr3_nt: TGTGCCACCAGCAGAGAAGGGGCTAGCGGCTACGAGCAGTACTTC
cdr3_aa: CATSREGASGYEQYF

d_call: -
v_call: TRBV7-9
j_call: TRBJ2-7
clone_size: -
cdr3_nt: TGTGCCAGCAGCTTAACTCAGGCCTTCTACGAGCAGTACTTC
cdr3_aa: CASSLTQAFYEQYF

d_call: TRBD2
v_call: TRBV18
j_call: TRBJ2-1
clone_size: few
cdr3_nt: TGTGCCAGCTCAGTTGGCGGGAGTTTTCGCAATGAGCAGTTCTTC
cdr3_aa: CASSVGGSFRNEQFF

d_call: -
v_call: TRBV7-2
j_call: TRBJ2-7
clone_size: -
cdr3_nt: TGTGCCAGCAGCTTAACAGATTACGAGCAGTACTTC
cdr3_aa: CASSLTDYEQYF

d_call: -
v_call: TRBV5-1
j_call: TRBJ2-5
clone_size: -
cdr3_nt: TGCGCCAGCAGCGCGGGGGACAGTAAAGAGACCCAGTACTTC
cdr3_aa: CASSAGDSKETQYF

d_call: TRBD2
v_call: TRBV20-1
j_call: TRBJ2-7
clone_size: few
cdr3_nt: TGCAGTGCTAGTAGCGCTCTGGGGAGGAGCGGGAGCTCCTACGAGCAGTACTTC
cdr3_aa: CSASSALGRSGSSYEQYF

d_call: TRBD1
v_call: TRBV7-2
j_call: TRBJ1-4
clone_size: few
cdr3_nt: TGTGCCAGCAGCTTGGGAGGGGGCGGCGGTGAAAAACTGTTTTTT
cdr3_aa: CASSLGGGGGEKLFF

d_call: -
v_call: TRBV12-3/TRBV12-4
j_call: TRBJ2-7
clone_size: few
cdr3_nt: TGTGCCAGCAGTTTATCAGGGTGGCTCTACGAGCAGTACTTC
cdr3_aa: CASSLSGWLYEQYF

d_call: -
v_call: TRBV12-3/TRBV12-4
j_call: TRBJ2-2
clone_size: few
cdr3_nt: TGTGCCAGCAAAGACAGCAACACCGGGGAGCTGTTTTTT
cdr3_aa: CASKDSNTGELFF

d_call: -
v_call: TRBV20-1
j_call: TRBJ2-7
clone_size: few
cdr3_nt: TGCAGTGCTATCCCACTGCCGGGGACAACCTACGAGCAGTACTTC
cdr3_aa: CSAIPLPGTTYEQYF

d_call: TRBD2
v_call: TRBV4-3
j_call: TRBJ2-3
clone_size: few
cdr3_nt: TGCGCCAGCAGCCAAGCTACTAGCGGGAGTTGGGAAGATACGCAGTATTTT
cdr3_aa: CASSQATSGSWEDTQYF

d_call: -
v_call: TRBV20-1
j_call: TRBJ2-1
clone_size: -
cdr3_nt: TGCAGTGCTATCGGAGGAGGGCTCTCCTACAATGAGCAGTTCTTC
cdr3_aa: CSAIGGGLSYNEQFF

d_call: -
v_call: TRBV11-2
j_call: TRBJ1-2
clone_size: -
cdr3_nt: TGTGCCAGCAGCTTAGGAACAGAATATGGCTACACCTTC
cdr3_aa: CASSLGTEYGYTF

d_call: -
v_call: TRBV12-3/TRBV12-4
j_call: TRBJ2-5
clone_size: -
cdr3_nt: TGTGCCAGCAGTTTAGACAGATTGGCCCAAGAGACCCAGTACTTC
cdr3_aa: CASSLDRLAQETQYF

d_call: TRBD2
v_call: TRBV5-5
j_call: TRBJ2-1
clone_size: -
cdr3_nt: TGTGCCAGCAGCCTATTAAGCGGGAACTACAATGAGCAGTTCTTC
cdr3_aa: CASSLLSGNYNEQFF

d_call: -
v_call: TRBV5-1
j_call: TRBJ2-5
clone_size: few
cdr3_nt: TGCGCCAGCAGCTTGCTAGGACAAAGACAAGAGACCCAGTACTTC
cdr3_aa: CASSLLGQRQETQYF

d_call: -
v_call: TRBV12-3/TRBV12-4
j_call: TRBJ1-1
clone_size: -
cdr3_nt: TGTGCCAGCAGTGCCACAGGGATCACTGAAGCTTTCTTT
cdr3_aa: CASSATGITEAFF

d_call: TRBD1
v_call: TRBV5-1
j_call: TRBJ1-1
clone_size: -
cdr3_nt: TGCGCCAGCAGCGGCCCCGGACAGGAATTT
cdr3_aa: CASSGPGQEF

d_call: -
v_call: TRBV18
j_call: TRBJ2-7
clone_size: -
cdr3_nt: TGTGCCAGCCGTGAAAGTGCTAGCGAGAGCTACGAGCAGTACTTC
cdr3_aa: CASRESASESYEQYF

d_call: TRBD2
v_call: TRBV6-5
j_call: TRBJ2-7
clone_size: few
cdr3_nt: TGTGCCAGCAGTTACAGGCCTAGCGGGATTGGGAACGAGCAGTACTTC
cdr3_aa: CASSYRPSGIGNEQYF

d_call: -
v_call: TRBV30
j_call: TRBJ1-4
clone_size: few
cdr3_nt: TGTGCCTGGAGTGTACCGCAGGGGAATAATGAAAAACTGTTTTTT
cdr3_aa: CAWSVPQGNNEKLFF

d_call: -
v_call: TRBV7-6
j_call: TRBJ2-7
clone_size: -
cdr3_nt: TGTGCCAGCAGCACCAGAGAATCCTACGAGCAGTACTTC
cdr3_aa: CASSTRESYEQYF

d_call: TRBD2
v_call: TRBV10-3
j_call: TRBJ2-1
clone_size: -
cdr3_nt: TGTGCCATCAGTGAGCTCCGACTAGCGGGAAGAGGTGAGCAGTTCTTC
cdr3_aa: CAISELRLAGRGEQFF

d_call: TRBD1
v_call: TRBV20-1
j_call: TRBJ1-5
clone_size: few
cdr3_nt: TGCAGTGCTAGAATTCCAGGGGGTCAGCCCCAGCATTTT
cdr3_aa: CSARIPGGQPQHF

d_call: TRBD2
v_call: TRBV20-1
j_call: TRBJ2-5
clone_size: few
cdr3_nt: TGCAGCTGGGGGGGTACAGGTGGTCTTGGGACCCAGTACTTC
cdr3_aa: CSWGGTGGLGTQYF

d_call: TRBD2
v_call: TRBV4-2
j_call: TRBJ2-5
clone_size: few
cdr3_nt: TGTGCCAGCAGCCAAGGACTAGCGGGAGTGGGGCAAGAGACCCAGTACTTC
cdr3_aa: CASSQGLAGVGQETQYF

d_call: TRBD2
v_call: TRBV5-1
j_call: TRBJ2-1
clone_size: few
cdr3_nt: TGCGCCAGCAGCTTGGCCTTCGTAGCGGGAACGAGGAATGAGCAGTTCTTC
cdr3_aa: CASSLAFVAGTRNEQFF

d_call: -
v_call: TRBV20-1
j_call: TRBJ1-1
clone_size: -
cdr3_nt: TGCAGTGCTAGAGTACCCGGGCGTGAAGCTTTCTTT
cdr3_aa: CSARVPGREAFF

d_call: -
v_call: TRBV7-9
j_call: TRBJ2-1
clone_size: -
cdr3_nt: TGTGCCAGCAGCCGTCTGGACCTCGGTGAGCAGTTCTTC
cdr3_aa: CASSRLDLGEQFF

d_call: -
v_call: TRBV7-8
j_call: TRBJ1-1
clone_size: -
cdr3_nt: TGTGCCAGCAGCTTGATTGGGAGTGAAGCTTTCTTT
cdr3_aa: CASSLIGSEAFF

d_call: -
v_call: TRBV5-6
j_call: TRBJ1-3
clone_size: many
cdr3_nt: TGTGCCAGCAGGGAACGCTCTGGAAACACCATATATTTT
cdr3_aa: CASRERSGNTIYF

d_call: -
v_call: TRBV12-3/TRBV12-4
j_call: TRBJ1-2
clone_size: -
cdr3_nt: TGTGCCAGCAGTTACTACAGCCCTCTAGGCTACACCTTC
cdr3_aa: CASSYYSPLGYTF

d_call: TRBD1
v_call: TRBV5-5
j_call: TRBJ1-6
clone_size: -
cdr3_nt: TGTGCCAGCAGCGTCACAGGGGGCTGGAATTCACCCCTCCACTTT
cdr3_aa: CASSVTGGWNSPLHF

d_call: TRBD2
v_call: TRBV6-1
j_call: TRBJ2-2
clone_size: many
cdr3_nt: TGTGCCACCCAACAGTCGGTGGCGGGAGTCACCGGGGAGCTGTTTTTT
cdr3_aa: CATQQSVAGVTGELFF

d_call: -
v_call: TRBV7-2
j_call: TRBJ2-7
clone_size: few
cdr3_nt: TGTGCCAGCAGCTTAGAGGTTGGGACAAATTCCTACGAGCAGTACTTC
cdr3_aa: CASSLEVGTNSYEQYF

d_call: -
v_call: TRBV5-1
j_call: TRBJ2-6
clone_size: -
cdr3_nt: TGCGCCAGCAGGAAATCTGGGGCCAACGTCCTGACTTTC
cdr3_aa: CASRKSGANVLTF

d_call: TRBD2
v_call: TRBV7-2
j_call: TRBJ2-7
clone_size: few
cdr3_nt: TGTGCCAGCAGCTTAGGCCCTAGCGGGGGCAACGAGCAGTACTTC
cdr3_aa: CASSLGPSGGNEQYF

d_call: -
v_call: TRBV6-1
j_call: TRBJ2-3
clone_size: -
cdr3_nt: TGTGCCAGCAGTACCTCTAGCGCCAGGGGATATACGCAGTATTTT
cdr3_aa: CASSTSSARGYTQYF

d_call: TRBD2
v_call: TRBV4-3
j_call: TRBJ2-3
clone_size: -
cdr3_nt: TGCGCCAGCAGCCAAGATCTTGGTAGCGGGGCCACAGATACGCAGTATTTT
cdr3_aa: CASSQDLGSGATDTQYF